Following are 32 T cell receptor beta chains from one sample sequenced in a study of blood T cell repertoires in COVID-19. TCRdb's copy holds only in-frame clones and misses some; the assay was immunoSEQ multiplex PCR. The data show roughly 380,000 clones, about nine tenths seen once. Source material: peripheral blood. These receptors were taken from a woman aged 40 to 50 with COVID-19, enrolled during active disease.

The chain employs TRBV19 and TRBJ1-4; D not resolved. CDR1 is LNHDA, CDR2 SQIVND, per germline (reference sequence). This CDR3 comprises 17 residues. V dropped 3 bases and J dropped 5 bases, with 19 bases sitting between them. The CDR3 sequence: CASSIPPSRGLNEKLFF. The CDR3, as DNA: TGTGCCAGTAGTATCCCTCCCTCTAGAGGCTTGAATGAAAAACTGTTTTTT.

This clone was seen a single time. V is TRBV7-8 and J is TRBJ1-5, with TRBD1 identical over 7 bases. CDR3 length equals 15 residues. V lost 1 base and J lost 2; bases outside the gene matches: 2. The germline V gene has CDR1 SGHVS and CDR2 FQNEAQ. In nucleotides, the CDR3 is TGTGCCAGCAGCTTAGATCAGGGGGGCAATCAGCCCCAGCATTTT. Translation gives CASSLDQGGNQPQHF.

The chain links TRBV28 to TRBJ2-1, with 10 nucleotides matching TRBD2. J gave up 6 bases and V 5 bases, and 4 bases lay outside the gene matches. The CDR3 spans 14 residues. Germline lookup yields CDR1 MDHEN and CDR2 SYDVKM. CDR3 nucleotide sequence: TGTGCCAGCAGTGCCCTAGCGGGAGTCAATGAGCAGTTCTTC. Translated: CASSALAGVNEQFF.

The chain recombines TRBV28 with TRBJ2-3; D gene ambiguous. Germline CDR1 MDHEN, CDR2 SYDVKM. V was trimmed by 6 bases and J by 6 bases, leaving 13 bases between them. The CDR3 contains 13 residues. DNA for the CDR3: TGTGCCAGCAGGTCAGACGGAGACGATACGCAGTATTTT. It codes for CASRSDGDDTQYF. Complete variable domain (other parts from reference TRBV28 and TRBJ2-3): DVKVTQSSRYLVKRTGEKVFLECVQDMDHENMFWYRQDPGLGLRLIYFSYDVKMKEKGDIPEGYSVSREKKERFSLILESASTNQTSMYLCASRSDGDDTQYFGPGTRLTVL.

The rearrangement links TRBV28 to TRBJ2-7; D might be TRBD2 (5 bases). Trimming shortened V by 11 bases and J by 4 bases, and 18 bases separated the two germline ends. The CDR3 is made up of 13 amino acids. Germline V lookup: CDR1 MDHEN, CDR2 SYDVKM. The CDR3 coding sequence is TGTGCCTCCCATCGAGGGATAGGTTACGAGCAGTACTTC. It is translated as CASHRGIGYEQYF.

V gene TRBV30 combines with J gene TRBJ2-3; 7 bases are a match to TRBD2. Per germline, CDR1 GTSNPN and CDR2 SVGIG (reference sequence). With V trimmed by 3 bases and J by 5 bases, 14 bases remained unmatched. The CDR3 totals 16 residues. The CDR3 reads CAWSGLIGRSGDTQYF. CDR3 coding DNA: TGTGCCTGGAGCGGCCTCATCGGGAGGTCCGGAGATACGCAGTATTTT.

The rearrangement links TRBV18 to TRBJ1-5; D is uncertain. V lost 2 bases, J lost 0 bases, and 8 bases lay in between. Germline-derived CDR1 and CDR2 are KGHSH and LQKENI. CDR3 size: 15 residues. CDR3 loop: CASSPKQNSNQPQHF. DNA of the CDR3: TGTGCCAGCTCACCAAAACAGAATAGCAATCAGCCCCAGCATTTT. The full variable domain, with the rest looked up from reference TRBV18 and TRBJ1-5, is NAGVMQNPRHLVRRRGQEARLRCSPMKGHSHVYWYRQLPEEGLKFMVYLQKENIIDESGMPKERFSAEFPKEGPSILRIQQVVRGDSAAYFCASSPKQNSNQPQHFGDGTRLSIL.

The chain links TRBV5-4 to TRBJ1-2; 7 bases are a match to TRBD1. This CDR3 spans 13 amino acids. In germline, CDR1 is SGHNT, CDR2 YYREEE (reference sequence). The V and J ends lost 4 bases and 6 bases, in that order; junction bases with no gene match: 6. CDR3 nucleotides: TGTGCCAGCAGCCCGGACAGGAGGAATGGCTACACCTTC. Translating it yields CASSPDRRNGYTF.

This rearrangement joins TRBV18 to TRBJ2-7; 11 bases line up with TRBD2. In germline, CDR1 is KGHSH, CDR2 LQKENI. The junction had 7 bases not matched to a gene; V was cut back by 6 bases and J by 3 bases. The CDR3 totals 15 residues. CDR3 nucleotides: TGTGCCAGCTCGCCATCTAGCGGGAGGTTCTACGAGCAGTACTTC. Amino acid sequence: CASSPSSGRFYEQYF.

About this clone: The sample carries other DNA sequences with the same CDR3. This chain uses TRBV9 with TRBJ2-3; D not resolved. The germline V gene has CDR1 SGDLS and CDR2 YYNGEE. V shed 0 bases and J shed 1 base, with 3 bases lying between them. The CDR3 is made up of 13 amino acids. CDR3 coding DNA: TGTGCCAGCAGCGTAGGCGGCACAGATACGCAGTATTTT. It yields the protein CASSVGGTDTQYF.

The chain carries TRBV11-2 and TRBJ1-4; D is ambiguous. This CDR3 is built from 13 residues. V was clipped by 3 bases and J by 7 bases, with 9 bases between them. CDR1 is SGHAT and CDR2 is FQNNGV in the germline V gene. Here the CDR3 DNA reads TGTGCCAGCAGCTTCGGGGAGGGTGAAAAACTGTTTTTT. Translated, it gives CASSFGEGEKLFF.

The chain employs TRBV6-1 and TRBJ2-1, with TRBD2 matching over 10 bases. This CDR3 spans 19 amino acids. V shed 0 bases and J 1 base; nucleotides not matched to a gene: 9. Germline V gene data show CDR1 as MNHNS and CDR2 as SASEGT. CDR3 in amino acids: CASSEASGLAGDSYNEQFF. Here the CDR3 DNA reads TGTGCCAGCAGTGAAGCCTCCGGCCTAGCGGGGGATTCCTACAATGAGCAGTTCTTC.

The chain links TRBV6-1 to TRBJ2-3, with TRBD2 matching 12 bases. Germline V gene lookup returns CDR1 MNHNS and CDR2 SASEGT. This CDR3 region has 18 residues. J lost 0 bases, V lost 2 bases, and 6 bases had no gene match. The CDR3 loop is CASSERLAGVSSTDTQYF. As DNA, the CDR3 is TGTGCCAGCAGTGAAAGACTAGCGGGAGTTTCTAGCACAGATACGCAGTATTTT.

This clone was seen only once. This chain joins TRBV19 and TRBJ2-5; perhaps TRBD2 as D (5 bases). Germline CDR1 LNHDA, CDR2 SQIVND (reference sequence). The CDR3 consists of 13 residues. The germline V and J ends were trimmed by 3 bases and 3 bases, with 8 bases remaining between them. CDR3 sequence (DNA): TGTGCCAGTAGTATCCCCGGGGAAGAGACCCAGTACTTC. It encodes CASSIPGEETQYF.

In regard to this clone: This CDR3 is also generated by other DNA sequences in the sample. J is TRBJ1-1 and V is TRBV5-1; D perhaps matches TRBD1 (6 bases). With 0 bases removed from V and 5 bases from J, the gap between germline ends came to 8 bases. The CDR3 runs to 13 residues. Germline-derived CDR1 and CDR2 are SGHRS and YFSETQ. The CDR3 bases are TGCGCCAGCAGCTTGGTCAGGGGTACTGAAGCTTTCTTT. Translation gives CASSLVRGTEAFF. The variable domain in full, completed from reference TRBV5-1 and TRBJ1-1, reads KAGVTQTPRYLIKTRGQQVTLSCSPISGHRSVSWYQQTPGQGLQFLFEYFSETQRNKGNFPGRFSGRQFSNSRSEMNVSTLELGDSALYLCASSLVRGTEAFFGQGTRLTVV.

The V call is TRBV28, the J call TRBJ2-7; TRBD1 matches 8 bases. This CDR3 has 14 residues. V was pared by 6 bases and J by 2 bases, with 6 bases of the junction left unmatched. CDR1 and CDR2 (germline): MDHEN, SYDVKM. This CDR3 reads CASSQRQGPYEQYF. The DNA of the CDR3 is TGTGCCAGCAGCCAAAGACAGGGGCCCTACGAGCAGTACTTC.

This rearrangement joins TRBV28 to TRBJ1-2, with 8 bases lining up with TRBD1. CDR1 is MDHEN and CDR2 is SYDVKM in the germline V gene. With 4 bases clipped from V and 8 bases from J, the junction kept 12 bases outside the gene matches. CDR3 length: 15 amino acids. This CDR3 reads CASSSTGDVLEGYTF. In nucleotides, the CDR3 is TGTGCCAGCAGTTCGACAGGGGACGTCTTAGAGGGCTACACCTTC.

This clone came up once. The gene calls are TRBV9 and TRBJ2-3, with 8 bases aligning to TRBD2. The CDR3 covers 14 residues. With V trimmed by 4 bases and J by 5 bases, 6 bases remained unmatched. CDR1 is SGDLS and CDR2 is YYNGEE in the germline V gene. The DNA for the CDR3 is TGTGCCAGCAGCTCCGGGGGGGCCAAAGATACGCAGTATTTT. Its translation is CASSSGGAKDTQYF.

The chain recombines TRBV29-1 with TRBJ1-2; D call uncertain. Germline V gene data show CDR1 as SQVTM and CDR2 as ANQGSEA. With 0 bases removed from V and 8 bases from J, the gap between germline ends came to 22 bases. This CDR3 is built from 16 residues. As DNA, the CDR3 is TGCAGCGTTGAAGATTCATTTGCCCGGGGATACAACGGCTACACCTTC. Its protein is CSVEDSFARGYNGYTF.

The chain uses TRBV5-1 and TRBJ1-1; maybe TRBD1 (6 bases). The CDR3 length is 16 residues. CDR1 is SGHRS, CDR2 YFSETQ, per germline. V lost 1 base to trimming and J lost 0 bases, with 13 bases between them. Here the CDR3 DNA reads TGCGCCAGCAGCTTGACTAGGGGGTCCTTGAACACTGAAGCTTTCTTT. Its protein product is CASSLTRGSLNTEAFF.

The chain employs TRBV5-6 and TRBJ2-5; 9 bases align to TRBD2. CDR1 and CDR2 from the germline V gene are SGHDT and YYEEEE. Trimming removed 0 bases from V and 9 bases from J; junction bases left unmatched: 3. The CDR3 is 13 residues long. The CDR3 here is CASSLDPSGAQYF. The CDR3 nucleotides read TGTGCCAGCAGCTTGGATCCTAGCGGGGCCCAGTACTTC. Based on the CDR3 plus reference TRBV5-6 and TRBJ2-5, the full variable domain is DAGVTQSPTHLIKTRGQQVTLRCSPKSGHDTVSWYQQALGQGPQFIFQYYEEEERQRGNFPDRFSGHQFPNYSSELNVNALLLGDSALYLCASSLDPSGAQYFGPGTRLLVL.

The rearrangement uses TRBV13 and TRBJ2-1, with D perhaps TRBD2 (6 bases). Deletions cut 5 bases from V and 8 bases from J, with 19 bases between. Germline V gives CDR1 PRHDT, CDR2 FYEKMQ (reference sequence). The CDR3 loop spans 15 amino acids. The CDR3 reads CASSPAGRLRDEQFF. CDR3 nucleotides: TGTGCCAGCAGCCCCGCGGGACGGCTGAGGGATGAGCAGTTCTTC.

J is TRBJ1-6 and V is TRBV7-9; 7 bases line up with TRBD1. V was pared by 0 bases and J by 5 bases, with 7 bases of the junction left unmatched. The CDR3 is 17 residues long. The germline gives CDR1 SEHNR, CDR2 FQNEAQ (reference sequence). The CDR3 region is CASSLAVTGADNSPLHF. CDR3 nucleotide sequence: TGTGCCAGCAGCTTAGCCGTAACAGGGGCCGATAATTCACCCCTCCACTTT.

Turning to this clone: Other DNA sequences in the sample encode the same CDR3. This chain links TRBV7-2 with TRBJ2-2; 7 bases agree with TRBD1. Germline V CDR1 and CDR2: SGHTA, FQGNSA. J was trimmed by 0 bases and V by 6 bases; bases with no gene match: 7. This CDR3 is built from 16 residues. The DNA of the CDR3 is TGTGCCAGCAGACATAGACAGGGAGCGAACACCGGGGAGCTGTTTTTT. Translated: CASRHRQGANTGELFF.

The chain is built from TRBV7-6 and TRBJ1-2, with D maybe TRBD1 (6 bases). The length of the CDR3 is 15 residues. The V and J ends lost 4 bases and 6 bases respectively, with 18 bases between them. CDR1 and CDR2 from the germline V gene are SGHVS and FNYEAQ. The CDR3 region is CASSSQTGNSDGYTF. The DNA of the CDR3 is TGTGCCAGCAGCTCCCAGACAGGCAACAGCGATGGCTACACCTTC.

This clone was seen a single time. This chain uses TRBV19 with TRBJ2-7, with D unresolved. Trimming left V 2 bases short and J 3 bases short, with 8 bases between. CDR1 and CDR2 (germline): LNHDA, SQIVND (reference sequence). The CDR3 runs 13 residues. The CDR3 is CASSISRYYEQYF. In nucleotides, the CDR3 is TGTGCCAGTAGTATATCTAGGTACTACGAGCAGTACTTC.

This chain links TRBV6-6 with TRBJ1-5; 7 bases are a match to TRBD1. This CDR3 comprises 13 residues. Germline V gene sequence: CDR1 MNHNY, CDR2 SVGAGI (reference sequence). The junction had 4 bases not matched to a gene; V was cut back by 10 bases and J by 1 base. CDR3 loop: CATLGQSNQPQHF. CDR3 in DNA: TGTGCCACCCTGGGACAGAGCAATCAGCCCCAGCATTTT.

The V and J genes are TRBV6-5 and TRBJ2-7; D might be TRBD2 (7 bases). This CDR3 spans 15 amino acids. Trimming took off 0 bases at V and 7 bases at J, with 16 bases between the two ends. Germline V lookup: CDR1 MNHEY, CDR2 SVGAGI. The CDR3 sequence: CASSYSPEGGVEQYF. The DNA of the CDR3 is TGTGCCAGCAGTTACTCGCCCGAGGGGGGGGTTGAGCAGTACTTC.

V gene TRBV28 combines with J gene TRBJ1-5; a weak D match, TRBD1 (5 bases). This CDR3 comprises 15 residues. Germline V gives CDR1 MDHEN, CDR2 SYDVKM. V lost 2 bases to trimming and J lost 7 bases, with 15 bases between them. The CDR3 DNA follows: TGTGCCAGCAGTTTAAAGTTTGGCGGGGGACAGCCCCAGCATTTT. Residues: CASSLKFGGGQPQHF.

V is TRBV9 and J is TRBJ1-4; 7 nucleotides agree with TRBD1. Per the germline V gene, CDR1 is SGDLS and CDR2 is YYNGEE. J gave up 4 bases and V 4 bases, and 16 bases lay outside the gene matches. This CDR3 region has 18 residues. The CDR3 here is CASSLRSGGGTVNEKLFF. In DNA form, the CDR3 reads TGTGCCAGCAGCCTTAGAAGTGGAGGGGGCACCGTTAATGAAAAACTGTTTTTT.

The genes are TRBV5-1 and TRBJ1-1; the match to TRBD1 covers 7 bases. The length of the CDR3 is 18 residues. Germline CDR1 and CDR2: SGHRS and YFSETQ. Trimming cost V 0 bases and J 3 bases; bases outside gene matches: 14. The CDR3 nucleotides read TGCGCCAGCAGCTTGGTTAGAGGTAGCCGACAGGGAGACACTGAAGCTTTCTTT. Residues: CASSLVRGSRQGDTEAFF.

The chain links TRBV9 to TRBJ1-2, with D possibly matching TRBD1 (6 bases). Germline lookup yields CDR1 SGDLS and CDR2 YYNGEE. This CDR3 region has 13 residues. With 3 bases removed from V and 3 bases from J, the gap between germline ends came to 9 bases. CDR3 region: CASSGQDYYGYTF. CDR3 DNA sequence: TGTGCCAGCAGCGGACAGGACTACTATGGCTACACCTTC.